A single sample is the source of the 23 T cell receptor beta chains below, sequenced in a study of blood T cell repertoires in COVID-19. Repertoires were generated with immunoSEQ multiplex PCR, while TCRdb's copy carries only in-frame clones and drops some. The repertoire holds about 210,000 clones, with around 80% as singletons. The specimen sequenced was PBMCs or T cells enriched from blood (not recorded which). The receptor set was obtained from a young man with acute COVID-19.

The chain is built from TRBV18 and TRBJ2-7; the match to TRBD1 covers 7 bases. Germline V CDR1 and CDR2: KGHSH, LQKENI. This CDR3 spans 16 amino acids. V shed 6 bases, J shed 8 bases, and the junction held 19 bases outside the gene matches. CDR3 residues: CASSSDTGTDLRKQYF. CDR3 nucleotide sequence: TGTGCCAGCTCCTCGGACACCGGGACAGACCTACGAAAGCAGTACTTC.

The chain uses TRBV4-2 and TRBJ1-2; a weak D match, TRBD1 (5 bases). The CDR3 spans 15 residues. Germline lookup yields CDR1 LGHNA and CDR2 YNFKEQ. V lost 0 bases and J lost 4, with 12 bases in between. CDR3: CASSQEAAGGYGYTF. In DNA, the CDR3 is TGTGCCAGCAGCCAAGAGGCGGCGGGGGGCTATGGCTACACCTTC.

This clone was recorded once. The J gene is TRBJ2-7, the V gene TRBV6-5; D might be TRBD1 (5 bases). CDR3 size: 12 residues. The V end lost 6 bases, the J end lost 7 bases, and 13 bases lay between the germline ends. Germline CDR1 reads MNHEY; CDR2 reads SVGAGI. The CDR3 coding sequence is TGTGCCAGCAGATACACTACAGGAGAGCAGTACTTC. This codes for CASRYTTGEQYF.

The chain couples TRBV11-1 to TRBJ2-1, with 10 positions matching TRBD1. CDR1 SGHAT and CDR2 FQDESV come from the germline V gene (reference sequence). The CDR3 is made up of 14 amino acids. The V and J ends lost 5 bases and 7 bases, in that order; junction bases with no gene match: 5. The CDR3 is CASSHRQGANEQFF. Here the CDR3 DNA reads TGTGCCAGCAGCCATCGACAGGGGGCGAATGAGCAGTTCTTC.

The chain couples TRBV12-3 or TRBV12-4 to TRBJ1-1, with D unclear. The V end lost 6 bases, the J end lost 1 base, and 9 bases lay between the germline ends. The CDR3 is 13 residues long. The CDR3 DNA reads as TGTGCCAGCAGCTACCCCGGGAACACTGAAGCTTTCTTT. Translating gives CASSYPGNTEAFF.

This chain connects TRBV19 to TRBJ1-1; no clear D. The germline CDR1 and CDR2 sequences are LNHDA and SQIVND (reference sequence). The CDR3 has 13 amino acids. Trimming removed 7 bases at V and 1 base at J, with 10 bases between. The CDR3 reads CASNSGWNTEAFF. The CDR3, as DNA: TGTGCCAGTAATTCAGGATGGAACACTGAAGCTTTCTTT.

This clone was counted only a few times. The rearrangement uses TRBV11-2 and TRBJ1-4; D gene unclear. The V gene's germline CDR1 is SGHAT and CDR2 FQNNGV. This CDR3 is built from 13 residues. V was pared by 2 bases and J by 6 bases, with 7 bases between. CDR3 sequence reads: CASSLSQDEKLFF. The DNA for the CDR3 is TGTGCCAGCAGCTTATCCCAGGATGAAAAACTGTTTTTT.

The rearrangement joins TRBV14 to TRBJ1-1; D not certain. The CDR3 is 16 residues long. Germline CDR1 is SGHDN and CDR2 is FVKESK. The V end lost 2 bases, the J end lost 0 bases, and 13 bases lay between the germline ends. CDR3 nucleotide sequence: TGTGCCAGCAGCCAAATCCCAATCAACATGAACACTGAAGCTTTCTTT. Its protein product is CASSQIPINMNTEAFF.

This rearrangement joins TRBV7-6 to TRBJ1-6; tentative D call: TRBD1 (6 bases). The CDR3 is 16 residues long. The V end lost 2 bases, the J end lost 0 bases, and 8 bases lay between the germline ends. In germline, CDR1 is SGHVS, CDR2 FNYEAQ. DNA of the CDR3: TGTGCCAGCAGCTTACAGGGGACCTCCTATAATTCACCCCTCCACTTT. Translation gives CASSLQGTSYNSPLHF. Variable domain in full (rest from reference TRBV7-6 and TRBJ1-6): GAGVSQSPRYKVTKRGQDVALRCDPISGHVSLYWYRQALGQGPEFLTYFNYEAQQDKSGLPNDRFSAERPEGSISTLTIQRTEQRDSAMYRCASSLQGTSYNSPLHFGNGTRLTVT.

V usage is TRBV29-1 and J usage is TRBJ2-3, with TRBD2 matching over 12 bases. The CDR3 spans 14 residues. V gave up 2 bases and J gave up 6 bases; unmatched junction bases: 3. CDR1 is SQVTM, CDR2 ANQGSEA, per germline. CDR3 sequence reads: CSVELAGGRDTQYF. In nucleotides, the CDR3 is TGCAGCGTTGAACTAGCGGGGGGGCGCGATACGCAGTATTTT.

This chain joins TRBV15 and TRBJ2-7, with 8 bases identical to TRBD2. V lost 3 bases and J lost 2; bases outside the gene matches: 9. The germline CDR1 and CDR2 sequences are LNHNV and YYDKDF (reference sequence). The CDR3 length is 16 residues. Here the CDR3 reads CATSSLAGKSTYEQYF. For the CDR3, the DNA is TGTGCCACCAGCAGTTTAGCGGGGAAATCAACCTACGAGCAGTACTTC.

This chain joins TRBV10-1 and TRBJ2-7; 8 bases line up with TRBD1. CDR1 and CDR2 (germline): WNHNN, SYGVQD (reference sequence). The CDR3 totals 13 residues. The CDR3: CPLPGQELYEQYF. CDR3 sequence (DNA): TGCCCTCTTCCGGGACAGGAACTTTACGAGCAGTACTTC.

This clone was observed a few times. The chain carries TRBV19 and TRBJ2-3; TRBD2 is a possible D gene (6 bases). Trimming removed 4 bases from V and 4 bases from J, with 15 bases in between. From germline, CDR1 is LNHDA and CDR2 SQIVND (reference sequence). This CDR3 has 15 residues. CDR3 coding DNA: TGTGCCAGTAGTACCAGCTACGCGGGGTCAGATACGCAGTATTTT. This gives the protein CASSTSYAGSDTQYF. Combining the CDR3 with reference TRBV19 and TRBJ2-3 gives the whole variable domain DGGITQSPKYLFRKEGQNVTLSCEQNLNHDAMYWYRQDPGQGLRLIYYSQIVNDFQKGDIAEGYSVSREKKESFPLTVTSAQKNPTAFYLCASSTSYAGSDTQYFGPGTRLTVL.

The chain joins TRBV20-1 to TRBJ1-1, with a tentative D call TRBD1 (5 bases). Per germline, CDR1 DFQATT and CDR2 SNEGSKA (reference sequence). V lost 4 bases and J lost 8, with 11 bases in between. The CDR3 spans 11 residues. The chain's CDR3 is CSATRTLEAFF. As DNA, the CDR3 is TGCAGTGCTACTAGGACACTAGAAGCTTTCTTT.

The chain combines TRBV6-5 with TRBJ1-5; 7 nucleotides match TRBD1. Germline V gene sequence: CDR1 MNHEY, CDR2 SVGAGI. The CDR3 totals 15 residues. The V gene end was trimmed by 6 bases and the J gene end by 7 bases; junction bases not matched to a gene: 12. In nucleotides, the CDR3 is TGTGCCAGCAGCCGAGACAGGGTGGGGGAACAGCCCCAGCATTTT. It yields the protein CASSRDRVGEQPQHF.

CDR3 nucleotides: TGTGCCAGCAGCCCGGGAGGTCAGCCCCAGCATTTT. Protein product: CASSPGGQPQHF. The rearrangement links TRBV11-3 to TRBJ1-5, with unresolved D. Germline assignment: CDR1 SGHNT and CDR2 YENEEA. V lost 5 bases to trimming and J lost 6 bases, with 8 bases between them. This CDR3 has 12 amino acids.

The chain recombines TRBV7-3 with TRBJ1-1; 7 bases fit TRBD1. Germline loops: CDR1 SGHTA, CDR2 FQGTGA. The V and J ends lost 2 bases and 6 bases, in that order; junction bases with no gene match: 3. The CDR3 is 13 amino acids. The CDR3 reads CASSLSGQAEAFF. CDR3 in DNA: TGTGCCAGCAGCTTATCCGGACAGGCTGAAGCTTTCTTT.

This clone has more than one count but fewer than ten. V gene TRBV7-7 combines with J gene TRBJ2-5, with 7 bases lining up with TRBD1. The CDR3 is 13 amino acids. Germline CDR1 is SSHAT and CDR2 is FNYEAQ (reference sequence). V lost 8 bases and J lost 7; bases outside the gene matches: 10. In DNA, the CDR3 is TGTGCCAGCGCTCCTACTGAGGGGGCGACCCAGTACTTC. This encodes CASAPTEGATQYF.

This rearrangement joins TRBV27 to TRBJ2-6; possible D gene TRBD2, 6 bases. V lost 7 bases to trimming and J lost 4 bases, with 14 bases between them. The CDR3 has 15 residues. Germline V gene sequence: CDR1 MNHEY, CDR2 SMNVEV (reference sequence). The CDR3 DNA reads as TGTGCCAGCAAAATCGGGGGTGGCGGGGCCAACGTCCTGACTTTC. This encodes CASKIGGGGANVLTF.

The V and J genes are TRBV6-5 and TRBJ2-2; D is ambiguous. The CDR3 is made up of 12 amino acids. Trimming removed 6 bases from V and 6 bases from J, with 8 bases in between. Looked up from germline, CDR1 is MNHEY and CDR2 is SVGAGI. CDR3 residues: CASSQSPGELFF. In DNA, the CDR3 is TGTGCCAGCAGCCAAAGCCCCGGGGAGCTGTTTTTT.

The V call is TRBV7-2, the J call TRBJ2-7, with TRBD1 as a possible D gene (5 bases). The germline V and J ends were trimmed by 4 bases and 2 bases, with 15 bases remaining between them. CDR3 length: 15 amino acids. In germline, CDR1 is SGHTA, CDR2 FQGNSA. The CDR3: CASSSKLPRAYEQYF. As DNA, the CDR3 is TGTGCCAGCAGCTCGAAACTTCCCAGGGCCTACGAGCAGTACTTC.

This chain links TRBV27 with TRBJ2-1; D might be TRBD1 (5 bases). CDR1 and CDR2 (germline): MNHEY, SMNVEV (reference sequence). This CDR3 spans 12 amino acids. The ends were cut back, 4 bases at V and 10 bases at J, with 11 bases in the middle. CDR3 loop: CASSSGWGEQFF. The CDR3 nucleotides are TGTGCCAGCAGTTCCGGCTGGGGCGAGCAGTTCTTC.

The chain recombines TRBV28 with TRBJ1-2, with 8 bases lining up with TRBD1. From germline, CDR1 is MDHEN and CDR2 SYDVKM. With 5 bases clipped from V and 2 bases from J, the junction kept 4 bases outside the gene matches. The CDR3 spans 14 residues. CDR3 DNA sequence: TGTGCCAGCAGTGTGACAGGGGACAACTATGGCTACACCTTC. Its protein is CASSVTGDNYGYTF.